The 9 T cell receptor beta chains below all came from one sample that was sequenced in a study of blood T cells in healthy people across ages. With a J-beta primer mix and a sample-barcoded 5' primer, a second PCR ran roughly 6 to 11 cycles. TCRdb fed the 5' RACE reads into MiXCR, producing one record per CDR3 protein. The table includes around 800,000 distinct CDR3 sequences, about 42% detected once. Sequencing was carried out using blood. The source is a man aged 60 to 75 in good health.

J is TRBJ1-5 and V is TRBV20-1; D not resolved. Germline values: CDR1 DFQATT, CDR2 SNEGSKA (reference sequence). The ends were cut back, 4 bases at V and 3 bases at J, with 13 bases in the middle. The length of the CDR3 is 14 residues. The CDR3 loop reads CSAKAGRLNQPQHF. DNA for the CDR3: TGCAGTGCTAAAGCAGGAAGGCTCAATCAGCCCCAGCATTTT.

The genes are TRBV7-2 and TRBJ2-5; no clear D gene. V dropped 5 bases and J dropped 5 bases, with 18 bases sitting between them. CDR1 and CDR2 from the germline V gene are SGHTA and FQGNSA. This CDR3 region has 15 residues. The CDR3: CASSEKASAWETQYF. In DNA, the CDR3 is TGTGCCAGCAGCGAAAAGGCCTCAGCGTGGGAGACCCAGTACTTC.

In the case of this clonotype: Germline and junction disagree at one end, which may indicate a read error. The rearrangement uses TRBV7-9 and TRBJ1-4; D is possibly TRBD1 (5 bases). The CDR3 contains 14 residues. Germline CDR1 SEHNR, CDR2 FQNEAQ (reference sequence). As DNA, the CDR3 is TGCGCCAGCAGCTTAGACACGGTCCAGGGAAAACTGTTTTTT. Protein product: CASSLDTVQGKLFF. Drawing the rest from reference TRBV7-9 and TRBJ1-4, the complete variable domain is DTGVSQNPRHKITKRGQNVTFRCDPISEHNRLYWYRQTLGQGPEFLTYFQNEAQLEKSRLLSDRFSAERPKGSFSTLEIQRTEQGDSAMYLCASSLDTVQGKLFFGSGTQLSVL.

V is TRBV11-3 and J is TRBJ2-1, with TRBD2 matching 12 bases. The CDR3 consists of 18 residues. With 5 bases clipped from V and 3 bases from J, the junction kept 11 bases outside the gene matches. Germline lookup yields CDR1 SGHNT and CDR2 YENEEA. CDR3 amino acids: CASSHTSGGQRYYNEQFF. DNA for the CDR3: TGTGCCAGCAGCCACACTAGCGGGGGGCAACGTTACTACAATGAGCAGTTCTTC.

The chain links TRBV20-1 to TRBJ2-7, with D hard to call. Germline V gene data show CDR1 as DFQATT and CDR2 as SNEGSKA (reference sequence). The CDR3 is made up of 12 amino acids. V lost 4 bases and J lost 2, with 9 bases in between. The DNA of the CDR3 is TGCAGTGCTAAGTACAGCCCCTACGAGCAGTACTTC. Its translation is CSAKYSPYEQYF.

This clonotype occurred a few times. The chain has TRBV12-3 or TRBV12-4 and TRBJ1-2; D is undetermined. V was trimmed by 2 bases and J by 5 bases, leaving 15 bases between them. This CDR3 has 15 residues. The CDR3 nucleotides read TGTGCCAGCAGTTTAATTCCAGCGGCATCGTATGGCTACACCTTC. This sequence encodes CASSLIPAASYGYTF.

The chain employs TRBV7-2 and TRBJ2-5; the D gene is possibly TRBD1 (5 bases). The germline gives CDR1 SGHTA, CDR2 FQGNSA. The V end was cut by 2 bases, the J end by 2 bases, with 12 bases between. The CDR3 sequence is 15 residues long. The CDR3 loop is CASSLRAGKQETQYF. CDR3 in DNA: TGTGCCAGCAGCTTACGAGCAGGGAAGCAAGAGACCCAGTACTTC.

The chain recombines TRBV27 with TRBJ2-1; unclear D gene. V was trimmed by 2 bases and J by 8 bases, leaving 10 bases between them. The germline V gene encodes CDR1 MNHEY and CDR2 SMNVEV (reference sequence). The CDR3 sequence is 13 residues long. The CDR3 protein is CASSLKGGYEQFF. The CDR3 DNA sequence: TGTGCCAGCAGTTTAAAAGGTGGATATGAGCAGTTCTTC.

Only a few counts were recorded for this clonotype. The rearrangement joins TRBV5-1 to TRBJ2-1; 7 nucleotides match TRBD1. The ends lost 6 bases at V and 4 bases at J; junction bases unmatched: 10. The CDR3 is made up of 15 amino acids. CDR1 SGHRS and CDR2 YFSETQ come from the germline V gene. DNA for the CDR3: TGCGCCAGCATCCCTGCAGGGGGTCCTTACAATGAGCAGTTCTTC. It yields the protein CASIPAGGPYNEQFF. Complete variable domain (other parts from reference TRBV5-1 and TRBJ2-1): KAGVTQTPRYLIKTRGQQVTLSCSPISGHRSVSWYQQTPGQGLQFLFEYFSETQRNKGNFPGRFSGRQFSNSRSEMNVSTLELGDSALYLCASIPAGGPYNEQFFGPGTRLTVL.